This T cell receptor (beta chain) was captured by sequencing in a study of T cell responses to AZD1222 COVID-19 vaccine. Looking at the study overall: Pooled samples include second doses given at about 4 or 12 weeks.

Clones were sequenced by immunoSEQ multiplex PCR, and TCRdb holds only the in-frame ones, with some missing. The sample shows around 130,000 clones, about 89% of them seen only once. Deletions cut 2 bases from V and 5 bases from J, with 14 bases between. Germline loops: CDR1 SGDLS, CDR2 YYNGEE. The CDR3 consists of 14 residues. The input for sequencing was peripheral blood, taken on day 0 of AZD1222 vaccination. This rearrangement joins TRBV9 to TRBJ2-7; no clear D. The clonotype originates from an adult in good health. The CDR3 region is CASSVSLDVDEQYF. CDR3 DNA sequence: TGTGCCAGCAGCGTTTCACTGGACGTGGACGAGCAGTACTTC.